The entry below describes one TCR beta chain. Antigen unknown. The data belong to a study of vaccination and CD4 T cells after COVID-19. Study-wide context: Post-vaccine sample collection happened at a median of 72 days after dose two, ranging 14 to 241.

Germline V lookup: CDR1 SEHNR, CDR2 FQNEAQ (reference sequence). V was pared by 1 base and J by 7 bases, with 3 bases of the junction left unmatched. The CDR3 runs to 14 residues. Treatment meaning: roughly 10-day PBMC culture with coronavirus spike peptide pools or control peptides (ViraFEST assay). The assay that was used to sequence DNA from cultured CD4+ T cells was the Oncomine TCR Beta short-read assay. TCRdb called the PCR reads again in MiXCR, with one record for every CDR3 protein. The sample has 10,000 to 12,000 distinct CDR3 sequences, roughly 28% seen once. What was sequenced was CD4+ T cells from blood, cultured in vitro. The genes are TRBV7-9 and TRBJ2-2, with TRBD2 matching over 7 bases. The clonotype originates from a human donor who had recovered from COVID-19. CDR3 residues: CASSLGLASGELFF. DNA for the CDR3: TGTGCCAGCAGCTTAGGACTAGCAAGCGGGGAGCTGTTTTTT. Looking up the rest from reference TRBV7-9 and TRBJ2-2 gives the full variable domain: DTGVSQNPRHKITKRGQNVTFRCDPISEHNRLYWYRQTLGQGPEFLTYFQNEAQLEKSRLLSDRFSAERPKGSFSTLEIQRTEQGDSAMYLCASSLGLASGELFFGEGSRLTVL.